This T cell receptor beta chain was profiled in a study of shared clonotypes between healthy human individuals (TCRdb year 2020). Study-wide context: A couple of women and a few men aged 18 to 49 years were included in the cohort. To increase sequencing depth and limit assay-specific biases, different laboratories used diverse techniques to prepare libraries and sequence TCR repertoires. The study deeply sequenced blood TCR repertoires of about five healthy adults to estimate repertoire size and the extent of clonotype sharing between individuals. Per donor, leukapheresis produced somewhere between about 0.9 and 9.5 billion PBMCs. For each donor, CD4 naive and CD4 memory were each run on three plates, CD8 naive on two plates, and CD8 memory on one plate.

Broader findings and caveats from the paper: Because the study included only a small number of donors, the genetic and exposure-history diversity represented was limited. Incomplete sequencing was indicated by rarefaction of sorted-subset datasets, despite the large sequencing depth. Clonotypes shared by all four sorted-subset donors showed higher generation probabilities than non-shared clonotypes. Estimated clonotype richness was generally larger for naive than for memory subsets. About 5% of naive CD4, more than 3% of naive CD8, 2.3% of memory CD4, and 0.4% of memory CD8 clonotypes were shared across several donors. Sampling was limited to blood, and TCR repertoires in tissue likely differ from TCR repertoires in blood. Pairwise subsampling led to the expectation that sequencing depth would affect the degree of clonotype sharing among donors.

Reading the germline V gene (reference sequence) gives CDR1 SEHNR and CDR2 FQNEAQ. Taken from cysteine to phenylalanine, the CDR3 has 15 residues. The sequence is cut down to CDR3 DNA, 45 bases in frame from base 1. V lost 6 bases and J lost 5 bases, and the count of bases not matched to a germline gene is 3. Healthy HIV-negative adults with no recently reported acute infections or vaccinations were included as donors. Every donor was a Caucasian adult living in Nashville, Tennessee, USA. CD4+ T cells were enriched through magnetic negative selection, after which naive cells were positively selected on CD45RA and the remaining negative fraction served as the memory subset. Blood was obtained by leukapheresis, after which PBMCs were separated by Ficoll-Histopaque density gradient centrifugation and cryopreserved in liquid nitrogen vapor phase. Analytical flow cytometry was used to check the purity and quantity of each magnetically sorted T cell population. Genomic DNA was isolated from every sorted fraction and measured by UV absorbance on a Nanodrop 2000c.

On this clone: The antigen this receptor binds is unknown. Base qualities were left out, and no much larger clone turns up one base away.

Using the deep immunoSEQ assay, TCR CDR3 regions were amplified from genomic DNA by multiplex PCR. For each cell subset, the extracted genomic DNA was distributed evenly across all wells of several immunoSEQ 96-well plates, and each plate served as one replicate. For sorted subsets, around 200 ng genomic DNA, equal to 30,000 or so T cell genomes, was loaded into each replicate PCR. The purified libraries were quantified using a Qubit 3.0 fluorometer, sized with a Bioanalyzer 2100, and then quantified again using the KAPA Library Quantification kit. Every immunoSEQ 96-well plate was sequenced on a dedicated single-read 150-cycle Illumina NextSeq 550 flow cell. From the authors' description of their analysis: Because only junctional sequences without quality scores were contained in the immunoSEQ output, filtering matching that applied to full-length reads could not be performed. To assign V/J genes and CDR3, sequences were annotated using PyIR, a Python wrapper for IgBLAST v1.9, with IMGT germline references. Reads with weak V/J assignments (E-value above 1e-6), missing CDR3, stop codons, out-of-frame junctions, or ambiguous translated residues were removed. A V3J clonotype was defined by an identical inferred V gene, J gene, and CDR3 amino acid sequence. The percentage overlap between two repertoires was calculated by dividing the number of shared unique clonotypes by the size of the smaller repertoire. Richness of each repertoire was evaluated using RTK rarefaction, the Chao1 estimator, and Recon v2.1 estimates of unobserved clonotypes. Generation probabilities for all TCRbeta clonotypes obtained by the gDNA method from a handful of donors were computed using OLGA. In TCRdb, the immuneACCESS table is reduced to in-frame sequences with V and J assigned. These tables do not hold every clone; where another copy was compared, an unresolved V gene accounts for under half, and the others remain unexplained. V, J and clone size reflect that table, while D and trimming were determined from the DNA. Across this sample there are nearly 750,000 clones, with just under 75% seen only once. 1.8% of the sample rests with the top ten.

The sequenced sample was memory CD4+ T cells sorted from blood. Per the publication, the cell subset or site label means: CD45RA-negative fraction. This sequence originates from a woman aged 30 to 39 in good health. The chain is encoded by TRBV7-9 joined to TRBJ2-5; 16 bases in the middle match TRBD2. The sequenced DNA: TGTGCCAGCAGATTGGGACTAGCGGGAGGGGAGACCCAGTACTTC. This encodes CASRLGLAGGETQYF.